The 7 T cell receptor beta chains below were found in one sample sequenced in a study of blood T cell repertoires in COVID-19. Sequenced by immunoSEQ multiplex PCR; TCRdb stores in-frame clones only, minus some. The table records about 320,000 clones, roughly nine tenths of them present only once. Sample: PBMCs or T cells enriched from blood (not recorded which). The receptor source for this set is a man aged 60 to 69 who had recovered from COVID-19.

The chain carries TRBV7-2 and TRBJ2-7; TRBD2 aligns across 7 bases. The CDR3 contains 15 residues. V shed 4 bases and J 1 base; nucleotides not matched to a gene: 7. Germline V gene data show CDR1 as SGHTA and CDR2 as FQGNSA. This chain's CDR3 is CASSSLTGGSYEQYF. CDR3 bases: TGTGCCAGCAGCTCCCTAACGGGGGGTTCCTACGAGCAGTACTTC.

The J gene is TRBJ1-1, the V gene TRBV2, with D possibly matching TRBD1 (6 bases). Germline V lookup: CDR1 SNHLY, CDR2 FYNNEI. The CDR3 sequence is 14 residues long. The V and J ends lost 3 bases and 7 bases respectively, with 15 bases between them. CDR3 in amino acids: CASSDSTGLSEAFF. The CDR3 DNA sequence: TGTGCCAGCAGTGACTCCACAGGGTTGAGTGAAGCTTTCTTT.

The V and J genes are TRBV12-3 or TRBV12-4 and TRBJ2-3; D is possibly TRBD1 (5 bases). V was clipped by 2 bases and J by 12 bases, with 9 bases between them. The CDR3 runs 11 residues. The CDR3 is CASSLRGVQYF. Written as DNA, the CDR3 is TGTGCCAGCAGTTTAAGGGGCGTCCAGTATTTT.

This clone appeared once. The V and J genes are TRBV7-3 and TRBJ2-3; TRBD2 matches at 7 bases. CDR1 is SGHTA, CDR2 FQGTGA, per germline. With V trimmed by 5 bases and J by 2 bases, 4 bases remained unmatched. This CDR3 has 14 residues. CDR3 nucleotides: TGTGCCAGCAGCCCGGGACTAAACACAGATACGCAGTATTTT. As protein: CASSPGLNTDTQYF.

This clone was detected a few times. The chain is built from TRBV6-2 or TRBV6-3 and TRBJ1-2; no clear D. The CDR3 runs 14 residues. The germline V gene encodes CDR1 MNHEY and CDR2 SVGEGT. V lost 3 bases and J lost 2, with 10 bases in between. CDR3 nucleotides: TGTGCCAGCAGTTATACAGCACCCAACTATGGCTACACCTTC. Translating it yields CASSYTAPNYGYTF.

The chain couples TRBV20-1 to TRBJ1-2, with D possibly being TRBD1 (6 bases). Germline V gene lookup returns CDR1 DFQATT and CDR2 SNEGSKA (reference sequence). V was cut by 3 bases and J by 4 bases, with 24 bases left in between. This CDR3 has 17 residues. CDR3 protein: CSASPPLRTEAVYGYTF. CDR3 nucleotide sequence: TGCAGTGCTAGTCCGCCCTTGAGGACAGAGGCGGTCTATGGCTACACCTTC.

This chain links TRBV5-8 with TRBJ1-2; D not resolved. The length of the CDR3 is 13 residues. Trimming removed 2 bases from V and 5 bases from J, with 10 bases in between. The germline V gene encodes CDR1 SGHTS and CDR2 YDEGEE. CDR3 loop: CASSLNSWYGYTF. The CDR3, as DNA: TGTGCCAGCAGCTTAAACAGCTGGTATGGCTACACCTTC.